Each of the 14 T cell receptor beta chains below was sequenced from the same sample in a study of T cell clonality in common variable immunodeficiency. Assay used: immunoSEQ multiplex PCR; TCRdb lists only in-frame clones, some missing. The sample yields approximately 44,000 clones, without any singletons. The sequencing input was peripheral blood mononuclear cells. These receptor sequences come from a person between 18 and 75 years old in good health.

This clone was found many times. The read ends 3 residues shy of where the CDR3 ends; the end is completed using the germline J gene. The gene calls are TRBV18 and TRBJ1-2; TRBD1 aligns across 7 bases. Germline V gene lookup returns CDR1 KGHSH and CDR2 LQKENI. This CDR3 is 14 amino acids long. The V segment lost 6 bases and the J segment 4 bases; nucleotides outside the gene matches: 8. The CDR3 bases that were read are TGTGCCAGCTCGGAGACAGGGACGGGCTATGGC. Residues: CASSETGTGYG. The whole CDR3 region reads CASSETGTGYGYTF.

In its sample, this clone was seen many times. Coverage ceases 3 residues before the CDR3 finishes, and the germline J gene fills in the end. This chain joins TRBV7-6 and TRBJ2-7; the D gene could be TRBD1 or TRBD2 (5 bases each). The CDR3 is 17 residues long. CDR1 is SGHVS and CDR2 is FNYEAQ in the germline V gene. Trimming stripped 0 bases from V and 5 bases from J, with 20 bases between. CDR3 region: CASSLALAQGVQNEQYF. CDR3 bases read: TGTGCCAGCAGCTTAGCTTTGGCGCAGGGAGTTCAAAACGAG.

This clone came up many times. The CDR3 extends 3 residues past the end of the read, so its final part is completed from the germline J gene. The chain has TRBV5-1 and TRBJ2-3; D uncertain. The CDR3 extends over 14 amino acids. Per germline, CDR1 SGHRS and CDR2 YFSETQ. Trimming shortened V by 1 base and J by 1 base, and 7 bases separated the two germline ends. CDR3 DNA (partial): TGCGCCAGCAGCTTGCGAGGTGGCACAGATACG. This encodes CASSLRGGTDT. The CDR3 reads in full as CASSLRGGTDTQYF.

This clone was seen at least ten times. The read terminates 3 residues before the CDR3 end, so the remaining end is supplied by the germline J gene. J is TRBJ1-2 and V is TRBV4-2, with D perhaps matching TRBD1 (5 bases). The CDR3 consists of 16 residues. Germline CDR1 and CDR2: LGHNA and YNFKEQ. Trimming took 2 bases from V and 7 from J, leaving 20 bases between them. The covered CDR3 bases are TGTGCCAGCAGCCAATGGGACCCCGGGGGTTCAGGTGGC. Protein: CASSQWDPGGSGG. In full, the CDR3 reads CASSQWDPGGSGGYTF.

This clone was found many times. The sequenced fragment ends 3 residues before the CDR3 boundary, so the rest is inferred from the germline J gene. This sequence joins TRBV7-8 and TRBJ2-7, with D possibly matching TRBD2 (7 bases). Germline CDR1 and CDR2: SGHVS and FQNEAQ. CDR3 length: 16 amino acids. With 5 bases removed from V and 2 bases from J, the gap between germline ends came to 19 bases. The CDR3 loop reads CASSPLFGGRPYEQYF. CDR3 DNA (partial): TGTGCCAGCAGCCCCCTATTCGGGGGGCGTCCCTACGAG.

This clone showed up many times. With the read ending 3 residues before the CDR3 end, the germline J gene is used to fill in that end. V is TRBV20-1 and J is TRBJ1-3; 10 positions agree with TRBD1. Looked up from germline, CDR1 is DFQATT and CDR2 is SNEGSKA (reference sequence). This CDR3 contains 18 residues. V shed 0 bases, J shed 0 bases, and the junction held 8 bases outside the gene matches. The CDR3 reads CSARDFRQGAPSGNTIYF. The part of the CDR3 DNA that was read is TGCAGTGCTAGAGATTTCCGACAGGGGGCTCCCTCTGGAAACACC.

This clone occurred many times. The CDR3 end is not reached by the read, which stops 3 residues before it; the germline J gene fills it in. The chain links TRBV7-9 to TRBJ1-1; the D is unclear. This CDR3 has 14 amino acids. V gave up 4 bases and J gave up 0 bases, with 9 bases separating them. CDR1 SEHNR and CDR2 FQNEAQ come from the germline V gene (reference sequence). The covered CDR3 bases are TGTGCCAGCAGCTCCGCGGTTATGAACACTGAA. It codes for CASSSAVMNTE. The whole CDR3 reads CASSSAVMNTEAFF.

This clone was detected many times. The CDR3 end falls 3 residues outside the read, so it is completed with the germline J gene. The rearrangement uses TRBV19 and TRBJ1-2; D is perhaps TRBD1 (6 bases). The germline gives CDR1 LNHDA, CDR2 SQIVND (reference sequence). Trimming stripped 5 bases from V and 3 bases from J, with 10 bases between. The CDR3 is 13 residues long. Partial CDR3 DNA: TGTGCCAGTAGTTCAGGGGAAGACTATGGC. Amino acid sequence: CASSSGEDYG. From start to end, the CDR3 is CASSSGEDYGYTF.

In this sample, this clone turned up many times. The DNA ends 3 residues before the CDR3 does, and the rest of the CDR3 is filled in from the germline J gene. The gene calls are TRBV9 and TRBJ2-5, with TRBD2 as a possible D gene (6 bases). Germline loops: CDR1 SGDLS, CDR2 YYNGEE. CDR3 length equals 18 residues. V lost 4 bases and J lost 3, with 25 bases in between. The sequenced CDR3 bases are TGTGCCAGCAGCTCCCGGACTACCGAGCTAGTGTATGAAGAGACC. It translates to CASSSRTTELVYEET. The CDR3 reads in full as CASSSRTTELVYEETQYF.

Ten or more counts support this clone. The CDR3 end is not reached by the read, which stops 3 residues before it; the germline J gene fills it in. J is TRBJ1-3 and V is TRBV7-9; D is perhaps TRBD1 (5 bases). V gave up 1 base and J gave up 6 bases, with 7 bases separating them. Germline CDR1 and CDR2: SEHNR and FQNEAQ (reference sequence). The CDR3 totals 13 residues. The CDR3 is CASSLGQINTIYF. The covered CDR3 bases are TGTGCCAGCAGCTTAGGACAGATAAACACC.

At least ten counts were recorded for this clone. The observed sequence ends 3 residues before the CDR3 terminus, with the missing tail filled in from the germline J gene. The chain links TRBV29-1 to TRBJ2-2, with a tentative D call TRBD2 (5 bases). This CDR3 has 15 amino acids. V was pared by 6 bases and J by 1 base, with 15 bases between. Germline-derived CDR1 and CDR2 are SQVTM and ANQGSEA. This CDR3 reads CSVPVGGWNTGELFF. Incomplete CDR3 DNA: TGCAGCGTGCCCGTCGGCGGGTGGAACACCGGGGAG.

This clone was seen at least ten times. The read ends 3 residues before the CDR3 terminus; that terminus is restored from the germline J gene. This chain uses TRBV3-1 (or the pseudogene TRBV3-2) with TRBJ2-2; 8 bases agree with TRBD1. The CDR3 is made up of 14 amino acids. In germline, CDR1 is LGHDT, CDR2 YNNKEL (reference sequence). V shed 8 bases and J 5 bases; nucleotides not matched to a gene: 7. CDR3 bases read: TGTGCCAGCCCCCGGACAGGGAAGACCGGGGAG. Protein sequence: CASPRTGKTGE. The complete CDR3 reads CASPRTGKTGELFF.

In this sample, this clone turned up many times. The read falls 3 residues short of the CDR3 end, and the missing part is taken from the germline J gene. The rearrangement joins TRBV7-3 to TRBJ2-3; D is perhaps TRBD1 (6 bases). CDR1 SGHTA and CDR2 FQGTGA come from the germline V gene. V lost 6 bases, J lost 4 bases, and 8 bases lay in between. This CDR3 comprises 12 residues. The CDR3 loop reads CASSEGADTQYF. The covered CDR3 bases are TGTGCCAGCAGTGAGGGGGCAGATACG.

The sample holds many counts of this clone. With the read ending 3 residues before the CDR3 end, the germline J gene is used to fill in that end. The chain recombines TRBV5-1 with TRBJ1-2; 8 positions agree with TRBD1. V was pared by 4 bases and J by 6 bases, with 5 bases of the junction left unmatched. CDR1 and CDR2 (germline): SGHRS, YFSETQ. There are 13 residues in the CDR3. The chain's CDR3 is CASSHGQGDGYTF. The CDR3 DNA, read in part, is TGCGCCAGCAGCCACGGACAGGGAGATGGC.